This T cell receptor beta chain was identified in a study of blood T cells in healthy people across ages (dated by TCRdb to the mid-2010s). For the wider study: In model experiments, template switching captured about one uniquely barcoded TCR beta cDNA molecule for every two T cells. To avoid experimental bias, donors of different ages were distributed randomly across sequencing lanes. The donors were divided into four age groups: young (average approximately 17 years), middle-aged (under 40), aged (62) and long-lived (82). To track age-related changes in TCR beta repertoire diversity, the study relied on deep sequencing normalized with unique cDNA molecular identifiers. Using the same blood draw, the study looked at two additional independent replicas of 1 million unique cDNA reads for two donors, one aged 18 to 29 and the other aged 80 or older.

From the cysteine up to the phenylalanine, the CDR3 has a length of 14 residues. Just CDR3 DNA is preserved here, 42 bases in frame from base 1. Note on this clonotype: Its antigen remains unidentified. Qualities for individual bases were not recorded, and no much larger clone is one base off.

Donors were a few dozen systemically healthy Caucasian individuals from Russia aged roughly 6 to 90 years. Roughly 10 milliliters of peripheral blood were collected from each donor into EDTA-treated Vacutainer tubes. Ficoll-Paque density-gradient centrifugation was used to isolate PBMCs, with at least 6 million obtained per sample. Trizol reagent was used to extract total RNA from PBMCs, with at least 5 micrograms per sample. Naive CD45RAhigh/CD27high T cell percentages were measured by flow cytometry on a PBMC aliquot from every donor. Libraries were built with 5' RACE. The listed sequencing device is Illumina HiSeq 2500. A second roughly 6 to 12 cycle PCR used a sample-barcoded 5' primer and a J-beta primer mix. A unique molecular identifier was introduced onto each TCR beta cDNA molecule by a template-switch 5' adaptor carrying 12 random nucleotides. Each sample yielded at least 2.5 million CDR3-containing paired-end reads. The Mint cDNA synthesis kit, primed by a TRBC-specific oligonucleotide, was used to synthesize first-strand cDNA from all RNA. All cDNA was treated with uracil-DNA glycosylase and then went through a first 18-cycle PCR with the universal primers M1SS and BC2_uni_R. The source study handled its data this way. Normalization of each sample was performed by random selection of 1 million high-quality reads, each carrying a distinct molecular identifier. Instead of being binned into consensus sequences, reads that shared molecular identifiers were thrown out. MiTCR, with a Q25 quality threshold and the strictest error-elimination algorithm, was used for CDR3 identification, clonotype clustering and error correction. A nonparametric unseen species model with Euler transformation was used to estimate a lower bound on total TCR beta diversity. TCRdb passed the public sequencing reads through fastp at Q25 and MiXCR, retaining productive beta sequences. CDR3 protein sequences are deduplicated, and each keeps its most common genes and DNA. TCRdb assigned the V and J calls; the authors' analysis was not used. The sample includes fewer than 2,000,000 distinct CDR3 sequences, with 34% observed a single time. Together, the top ten hold over 9% of the sample.

The research as a whole found: Compared with the aged group, the long-lived group had more naive CD4+ T cells, fewer expanded clones and increased TCR diversity, a pattern suggesting age selection. The CMV infection status of donors was not known, potentially confounding age-related changes in expanded clonotypes. There was a strong correlation between observed TCR beta diversity and the percentage of naive T cells measured by flow cytometry. Because profiling used bulk unsorted PBMCs, naive and antigen-experienced compartments could not be compared conclusively. Total diversity estimates from one million sequenced T cells were considered lower bounds and underestimates. Observed TCR beta diversity per million T cells fell roughly linearly with age, and a significant reduction was already apparent by age about 36.

Sequencing was carried out using blood. This receptor was taken from a woman between 25 and 40 years old in good health. The chain joins TRBV12-3 or TRBV12-4 to TRBJ2-1; TRBD2 is perhaps the D gene, given 6 matching bases. The last part of the DNA fits TRBJ2-7 better; the J call may be wrong. The CDR3 reads CASSLGGGKHEQYF. The nucleotide sequence reads TGTGCCAGCAGTTTAGGAGGAGGGAAACATGAGCAGTACTTC.